The sequence of this TCR beta chain was determined in a study of T cells in Graves' hyperthyroidism and ophthalmopathy. Study overall: Peripheral blood sampling occurred at initial diagnosis, before any treatment.

The CDR3 loop spans 14 amino acids. V was pared by 4 bases and J by 4 bases, with 12 bases between. The germline V gene encodes CDR1 KGHDR and CDR2 SFDVKD. TCR beta CDR3 sequences were amplified from RNA transcripts. Using the HTBI primer set, a first-round RT-PCR was run on the TCR CDR3. TCRdb recomputed calls from the multiplex PCR reads with MiXCR, one row per CDR3 protein. The sample holds 350,000 to 450,000 distinct CDR3 sequences, roughly 13% seen once. Clinical Activity Scores of at least 3, NOSPECS grades of at least 4 and durations under 3 months characterized ophthalmopathy patients. This clonotype has ten or more counts.

The sequencing sample was made of blood. This chain connects TRBV24-1 to TRBJ1-1; TRBD1 might be the D (5 bases). The receptor was isolated from a man aged 50 to 59 with Graves' ophthalmopathy. This CDR3 reads CATSDSTGGTEAFF. The CDR3, as DNA: TGTGCCACCAGTGACTCCACAGGAGGCACTGAAGCTTTCTTT.